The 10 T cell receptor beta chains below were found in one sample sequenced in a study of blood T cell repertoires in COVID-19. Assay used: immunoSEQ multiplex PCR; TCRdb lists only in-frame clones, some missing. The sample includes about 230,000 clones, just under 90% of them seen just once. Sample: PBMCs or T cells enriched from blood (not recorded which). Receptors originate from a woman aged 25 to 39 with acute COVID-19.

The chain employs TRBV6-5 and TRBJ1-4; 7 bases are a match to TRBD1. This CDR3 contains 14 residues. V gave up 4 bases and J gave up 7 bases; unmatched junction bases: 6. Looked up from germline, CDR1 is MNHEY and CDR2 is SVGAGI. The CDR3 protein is CASSWGQTSEKLFF. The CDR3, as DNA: TGTGCCAGCAGTTGGGGACAGACCAGTGAAAAACTGTTTTTT.

CDR3 nucleotide sequence: TGTGCCAGTAGCGTCGGGACAGGGATGAAAGAGCAGTACTTC. Translating gives CASSVGTGMKEQYF. The V gene is TRBV19, the J gene TRBJ2-7; TRBD1 agrees at 9 bases. The CDR3 consists of 14 residues. V shed 6 bases and J 7 bases; nucleotides not matched to a gene: 10. Germline lookup yields CDR1 LNHDA and CDR2 SQIVND (reference sequence).

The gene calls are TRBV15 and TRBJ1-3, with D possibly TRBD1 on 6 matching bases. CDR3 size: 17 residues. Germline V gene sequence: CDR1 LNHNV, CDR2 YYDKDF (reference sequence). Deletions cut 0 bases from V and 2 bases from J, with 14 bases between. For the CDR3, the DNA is TGTGCCACCAGCAGAGATTATACGGGGGGCACTGGAAACACCATATATTTT. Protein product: CATSRDYTGGTGNTIYF.

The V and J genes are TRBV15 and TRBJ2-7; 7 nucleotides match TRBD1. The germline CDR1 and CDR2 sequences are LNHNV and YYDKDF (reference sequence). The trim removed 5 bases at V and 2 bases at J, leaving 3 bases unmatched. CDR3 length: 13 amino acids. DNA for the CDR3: TGTGCCACCAGCGACGGGACAGCCTACGAGCAGTACTTC. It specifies CATSDGTAYEQYF.

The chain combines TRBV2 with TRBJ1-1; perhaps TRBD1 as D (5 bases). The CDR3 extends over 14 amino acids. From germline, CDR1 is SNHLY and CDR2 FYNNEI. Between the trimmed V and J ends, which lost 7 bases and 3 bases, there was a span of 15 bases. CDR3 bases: TGTGCCAGCATCGATTGGGGCCGGGACACTGAAGCTTTCTTT. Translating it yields CASIDWGRDTEAFF.

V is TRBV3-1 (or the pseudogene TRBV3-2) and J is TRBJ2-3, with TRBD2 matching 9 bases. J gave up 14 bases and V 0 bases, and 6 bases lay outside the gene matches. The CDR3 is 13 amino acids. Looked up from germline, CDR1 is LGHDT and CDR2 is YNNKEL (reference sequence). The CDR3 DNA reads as TGTGCCAGCAGCCAAGAGGGCGGGGGGGCGACGTATTTT. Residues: CASSQEGGGATYF.

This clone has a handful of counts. The CDR3 DNA sequence: TGTGCCAGCACCGATAGCACTGAGCAGTTCTTC. This gives the protein CASTDSTEQFF. This sequence joins TRBV2 and TRBJ2-1; D not certain. This CDR3 contains 11 residues. Trimming stripped 7 bases from V and 9 bases from J, with 10 bases between. CDR1 and CDR2 (germline): SNHLY, FYNNEI.

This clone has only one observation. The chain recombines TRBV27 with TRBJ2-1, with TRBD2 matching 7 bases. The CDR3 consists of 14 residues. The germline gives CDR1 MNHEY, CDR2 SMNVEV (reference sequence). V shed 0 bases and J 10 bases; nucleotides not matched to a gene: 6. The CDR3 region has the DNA TGTGCCAGCAGTTTATCAGGCTACGGGGGGGAGCAGTTCTTC. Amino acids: CASSLSGYGGEQFF.

The DNA of the CDR3 is TGTGCCAGCAGCATCGGACAAATGAACACTGAAGCTTTCTTT. It translates to CASSIGQMNTEAFF. The chain recombines TRBV7-2 with TRBJ1-1; possibly TRBD1 for D (5 bases). With 5 bases removed from V and 0 bases from J, the gap between germline ends came to 10 bases. Germline V gene sequence: CDR1 SGHTA, CDR2 FQGNSA. This CDR3 comprises 14 residues.

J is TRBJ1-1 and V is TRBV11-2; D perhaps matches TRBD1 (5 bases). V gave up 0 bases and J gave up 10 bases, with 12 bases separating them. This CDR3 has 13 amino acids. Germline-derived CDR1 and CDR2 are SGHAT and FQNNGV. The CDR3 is CASSLDRGVGAFF. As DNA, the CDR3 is TGTGCCAGCAGCTTAGATCGGGGGGTTGGAGCTTTCTTT.